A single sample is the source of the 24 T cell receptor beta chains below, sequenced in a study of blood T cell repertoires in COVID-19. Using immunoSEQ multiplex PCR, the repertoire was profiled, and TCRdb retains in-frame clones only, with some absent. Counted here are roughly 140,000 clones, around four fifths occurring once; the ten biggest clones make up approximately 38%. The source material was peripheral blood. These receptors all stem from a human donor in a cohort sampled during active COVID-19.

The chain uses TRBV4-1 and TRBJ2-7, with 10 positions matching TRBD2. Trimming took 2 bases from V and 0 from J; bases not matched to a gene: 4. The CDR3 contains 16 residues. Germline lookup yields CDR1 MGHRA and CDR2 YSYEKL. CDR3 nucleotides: TGCGCCAGCAGCCAACGGACTAGCGGTACCTCCTACGAGCAGTACTTC. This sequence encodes CASSQRTSGTSYEQYF.

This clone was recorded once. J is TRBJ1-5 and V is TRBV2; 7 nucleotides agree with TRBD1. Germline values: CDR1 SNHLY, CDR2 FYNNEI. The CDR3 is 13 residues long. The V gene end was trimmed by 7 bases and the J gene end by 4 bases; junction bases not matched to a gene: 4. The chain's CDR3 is CASTETGNQPQHF. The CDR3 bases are TGTGCCAGCACCGAGACAGGGAATCAGCCCCAGCATTTT.

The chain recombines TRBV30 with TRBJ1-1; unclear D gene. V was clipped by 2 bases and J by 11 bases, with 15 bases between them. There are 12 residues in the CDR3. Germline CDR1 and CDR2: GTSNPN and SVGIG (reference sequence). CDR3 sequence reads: CAWSPDFLLAFF. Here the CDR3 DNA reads TGTGCCTGGAGTCCGGACTTTCTACTTGCTTTCTTT.

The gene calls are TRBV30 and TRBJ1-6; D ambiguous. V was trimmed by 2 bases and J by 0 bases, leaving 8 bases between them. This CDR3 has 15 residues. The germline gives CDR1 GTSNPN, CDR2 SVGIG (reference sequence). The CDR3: CAWSRESSYNSPLHF. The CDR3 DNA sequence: TGTGCCTGGAGTCGAGAGAGCTCCTATAATTCACCCCTCCACTTT.

For the CDR3, the DNA is TGTGCCAGCAGTCCTAGCGTAGGGCTTAATGAAAAACTGTTTTTT. Its protein is CASSPSVGLNEKLFF. This chain joins TRBV7-6 and TRBJ1-4; D call uncertain. Germline-derived CDR1 and CDR2 are SGHVS and FNYEAQ. The CDR3 has 15 residues. Trimming took off 6 bases at V and 4 bases at J, with 15 bases between the two ends.

CDR3 sequence: CASSPQGGARTDTQYF. The CDR3 DNA is TGCGCCAGCAGCCCTCAGGGCGGGGCCCGCACAGATACGCAGTATTTT. V is TRBV4-1 and J is TRBJ2-3; D may be TRBD2 (6 bases). The germline V gene has CDR1 MGHRA and CDR2 YSYEKL. V lost 4 bases and J 1 base, leaving 15 bases between the germline ends. The CDR3 runs 16 residues.

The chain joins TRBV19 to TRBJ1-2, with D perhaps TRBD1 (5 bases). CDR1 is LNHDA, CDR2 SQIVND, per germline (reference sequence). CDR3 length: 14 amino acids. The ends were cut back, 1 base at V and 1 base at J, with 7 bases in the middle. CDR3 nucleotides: TGTGCCAGTAGTATAGTAGGGGTTAACTATGGCTACACCTTC. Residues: CASSIVGVNYGYTF. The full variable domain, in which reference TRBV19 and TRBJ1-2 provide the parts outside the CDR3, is DGGITQSPKYLFRKEGQNVTLSCEQNLNHDAMYWYRQDPGQGLRLIYYSQIVNDFQKGDIAEGYSVSREKKESFPLTVTSAQKNPTAFYLCASSIVGVNYGYTFGSGTRLTVV.

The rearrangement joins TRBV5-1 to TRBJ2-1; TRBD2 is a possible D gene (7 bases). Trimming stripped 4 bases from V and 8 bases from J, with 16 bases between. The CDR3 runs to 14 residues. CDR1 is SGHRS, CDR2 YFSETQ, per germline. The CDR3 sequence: CASSPWGGPDEQFF. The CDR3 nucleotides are TGCGCCAGCAGCCCGTGGGGGGGGCCCGATGAGCAGTTCTTC.

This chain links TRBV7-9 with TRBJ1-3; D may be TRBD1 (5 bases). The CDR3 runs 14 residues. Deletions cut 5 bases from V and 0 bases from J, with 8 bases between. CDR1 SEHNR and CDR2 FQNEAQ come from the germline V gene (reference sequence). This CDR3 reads CASSRGDSGNTIYF. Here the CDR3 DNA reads TGTGCCAGCAGCCGGGGGGACTCTGGAAACACCATATATTTT.

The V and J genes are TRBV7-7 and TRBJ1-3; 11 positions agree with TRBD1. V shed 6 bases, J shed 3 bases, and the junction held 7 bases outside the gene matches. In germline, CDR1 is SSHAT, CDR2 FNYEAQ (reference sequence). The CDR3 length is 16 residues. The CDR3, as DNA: TGTGCCAGCAGTTCCGGACAGGGGGCAGGTGGAAACACCATATATTTT. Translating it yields CASSSGQGAGGNTIYF.

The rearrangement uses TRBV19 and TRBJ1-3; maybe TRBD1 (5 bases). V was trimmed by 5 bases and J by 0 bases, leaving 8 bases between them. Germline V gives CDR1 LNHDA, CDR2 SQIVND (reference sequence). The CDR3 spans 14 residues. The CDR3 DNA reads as TGTGCCAGTAGTCCGGACAACTCTGGAAACACCATATATTTT. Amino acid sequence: CASSPDNSGNTIYF.

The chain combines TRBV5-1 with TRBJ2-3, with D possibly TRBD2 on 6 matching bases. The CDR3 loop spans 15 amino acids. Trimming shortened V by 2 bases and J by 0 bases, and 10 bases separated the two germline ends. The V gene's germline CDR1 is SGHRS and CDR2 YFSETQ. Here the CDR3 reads CASSLQGTSTDTQYF. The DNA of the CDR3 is TGCGCCAGCAGCTTACAAGGGACTAGCACAGATACGCAGTATTTT.

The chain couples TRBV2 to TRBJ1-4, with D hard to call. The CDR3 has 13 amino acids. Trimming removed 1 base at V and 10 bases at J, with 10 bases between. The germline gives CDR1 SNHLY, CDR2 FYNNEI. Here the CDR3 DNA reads TGTGCCAGCAGTGAAGACGCCGGTGGAAAACTGTTTTTT. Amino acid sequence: CASSEDAGGKLFF.

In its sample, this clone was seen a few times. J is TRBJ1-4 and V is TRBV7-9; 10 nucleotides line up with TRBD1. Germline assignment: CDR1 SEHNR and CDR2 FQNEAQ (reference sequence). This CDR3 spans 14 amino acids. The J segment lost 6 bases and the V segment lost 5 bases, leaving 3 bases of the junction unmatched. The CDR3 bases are TGTGCCAGCAGCAGGACAGGGGGTGATGAAAAACTGTTTTTT. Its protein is CASSRTGGDEKLFF.

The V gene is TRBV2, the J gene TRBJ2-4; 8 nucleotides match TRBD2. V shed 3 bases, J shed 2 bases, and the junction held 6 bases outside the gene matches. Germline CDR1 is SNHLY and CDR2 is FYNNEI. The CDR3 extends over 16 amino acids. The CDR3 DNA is TGTGCCAGCAGTGAGGGACTAGTATTAACCAAAAACATTCAGTACTTC. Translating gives CASSEGLVLTKNIQYF.

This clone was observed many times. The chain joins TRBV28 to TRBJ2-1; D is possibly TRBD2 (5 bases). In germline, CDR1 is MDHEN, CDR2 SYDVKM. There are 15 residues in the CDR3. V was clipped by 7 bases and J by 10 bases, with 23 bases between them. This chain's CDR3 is CASTEGQAHAIEQFF. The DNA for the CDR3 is TGTGCCAGCACCGAGGGTCAGGCCCACGCAATCGAGCAGTTCTTC. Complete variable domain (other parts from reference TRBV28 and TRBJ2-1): DVKVTQSSRYLVKRTGEKVFLECVQDMDHENMFWYRQDPGLGLRLIYFSYDVKMKEKGDIPEGYSVSREKKERFSLILESASTNQTSMYLCASTEGQAHAIEQFFGPGTRLTVL.

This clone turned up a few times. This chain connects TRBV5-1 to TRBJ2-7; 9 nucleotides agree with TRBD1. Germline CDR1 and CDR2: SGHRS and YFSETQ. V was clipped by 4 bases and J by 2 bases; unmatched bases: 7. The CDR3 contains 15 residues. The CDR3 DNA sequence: TGCGCCAGCAGCGAAACCGGGACAGGGCCCTACGAGCAGTACTTC. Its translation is CASSETGTGPYEQYF.

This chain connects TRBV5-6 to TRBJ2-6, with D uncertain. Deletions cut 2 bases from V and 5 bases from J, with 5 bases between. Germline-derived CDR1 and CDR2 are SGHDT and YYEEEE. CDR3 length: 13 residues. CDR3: CASSFGRANVLTF. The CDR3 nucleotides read TGTGCCAGCAGCTTTGGGCGGGCCAACGTCCTGACTTTC. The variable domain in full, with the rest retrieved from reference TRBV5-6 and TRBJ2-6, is DAGVTQSPTHLIKTRGQQVTLRCSPKSGHDTVSWYQQALGQGPQFIFQYYEEEERQRGNFPDRFSGHQFPNYSSELNVNALLLGDSALYLCASSFGRANVLTFGAGSRLTVL.

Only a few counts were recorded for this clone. CDR3 bases: TGTGCCAGTAGTCCGGGATCCTACGAGCAGTACTTC. This encodes CASSPGSYEQYF. The genes are TRBV19 and TRBJ2-7; D may be TRBD2 (5 bases). The CDR3 covers 12 residues. CDR1 is LNHDA, CDR2 SQIVND, per germline (reference sequence). Trimming left V 5 bases short and J 1 base short, with 6 bases between.

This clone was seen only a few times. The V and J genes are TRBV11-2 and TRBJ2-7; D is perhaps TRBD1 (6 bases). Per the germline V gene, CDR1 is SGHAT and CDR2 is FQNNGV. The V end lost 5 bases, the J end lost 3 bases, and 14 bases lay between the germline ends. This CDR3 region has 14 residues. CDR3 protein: CASSPIPDSYEQYF. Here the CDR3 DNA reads TGTGCCAGCAGCCCAATCCCGGACAGCTACGAGCAGTACTTC. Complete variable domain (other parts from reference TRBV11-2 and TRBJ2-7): EAGVAQSPRYKIIEKRQSVAFWCNPISGHATLYWYQQILGQGPKLLIQFQNNGVVDDSQLPKDRFSAERLKGVDSTLKIQPAKLEDSAVYLCASSPIPDSYEQYFGPGTRLTVT.

CDR3 sequence (DNA): TGTGCCAGCAGCCCCATGGGACAGCTGAACACTGAAGCTTTCTTT. It codes for CASSPMGQLNTEAFF. The chain combines TRBV3-1 (or the pseudogene TRBV3-2) with TRBJ1-1; 7 nucleotides match TRBD1. Trimming removed 4 bases from V and 0 bases from J; junction bases left unmatched: 5. Germline V gives CDR1 LGHDT, CDR2 YNNKEL (reference sequence). The CDR3 runs 15 residues.

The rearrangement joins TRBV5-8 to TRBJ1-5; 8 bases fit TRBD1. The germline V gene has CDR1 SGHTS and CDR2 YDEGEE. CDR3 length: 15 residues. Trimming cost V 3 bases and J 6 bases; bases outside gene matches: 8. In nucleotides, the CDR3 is TGTGCCAGCAGCTCTACAGGGGGTCGGGGTCAGCCCCAGCATTTT. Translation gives CASSSTGGRGQPQHF.

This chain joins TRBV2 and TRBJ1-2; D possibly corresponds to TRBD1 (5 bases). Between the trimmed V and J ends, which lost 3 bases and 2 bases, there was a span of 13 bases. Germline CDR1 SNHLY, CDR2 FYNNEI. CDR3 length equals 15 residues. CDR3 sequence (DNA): TGTGCCAGCAGTGATCGCTGGGGCGTCAACTATGGCTACACCTTC. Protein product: CASSDRWGVNYGYTF.

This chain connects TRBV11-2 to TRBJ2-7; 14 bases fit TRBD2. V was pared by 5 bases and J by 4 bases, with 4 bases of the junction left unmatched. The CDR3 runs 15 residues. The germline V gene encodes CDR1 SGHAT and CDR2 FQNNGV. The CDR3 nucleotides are TGTGCCAGCAGCCCGGGACTAGCGGGAGATTACGAGCAGTACTTC. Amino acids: CASSPGLAGDYEQYF.